This T cell receptor beta chain was captured in a study of T cell responses to AZD1222 COVID-19 vaccine. Assay used: immunoSEQ multiplex PCR; TCRdb lists only in-frame clones, some missing. In the table there are 95,000 to 100,000 clones, just over 90% of which are singletons. A remark on this clone: Its antigen is currently unknown.

General observations from the study: The donor cohort was predominantly white British with a female majority, and clonal diversity may have been underestimated. Just 6 or 7 AZD1222 recipients were seropositive at baseline. Targets within unmutated variant regions were reportedly found for nearly half of spike-specific TCRs. After two AZD1222 doses, spike-specific TCR breadth and depth rose versus day 0.

In germline, CDR1 is KGHSH, CDR2 LQKENI. CDR3 length equals 17 residues. Trimming took off 3 bases at V and 9 bases at J, with 26 bases between the two ends. The clonotype comes from an adult who received the AZD1222 COVID-19 vaccine. The V and J genes are TRBV18 and TRBJ2-5; maybe TRBD2 (6 bases). The material sequenced was peripheral blood, taken 28 days after the second AZD1222 dose. The CDR3 sequence: CASSPTGGAEVFGAQYF. The CDR3 DNA follows: TGTGCCAGCTCACCCACCGGGGGTGCGGAGGTTTTTGGCGCCCAGTACTTC.